Listed below are T cell receptor beta chains from one sample, sequenced in a study of T cells in Graves' hyperthyroidism and ophthalmopathy. TCRdb used MiXCR to reprocess the multiplex PCR reads, holding one entry per CDR3 protein. This table has some 350,000 distinct CDR3 sequences, roughly 15% appearing once. The specimen sequenced was blood. These receptor sequences come from a woman aged 55-70 years with Graves' ophthalmopathy. Each CDR3 is given with its conserved first and last residue. The order of the fields is clone size, D gene, V gene, J gene, CDR3 DNA, CDR3 protein. The D gene is left open where the match is weak. Some rows mark clone size as missing; the rest say once, few, many or name a class of expanded clone.

clone_size: NA; d_call: NA; v_call: TRBV6-5; j_call: TRBJ2-7; cdr3_nt: TGTGCCAGCAGTTACCTGGGGGAGTCGCGGTACGAGCAGTACTTC; cdr3_aa: CASSYLGESRYEQYF
clone_size: few; d_call: NA; v_call: TRBV19; j_call: TRBJ1-2; cdr3_nt: TGTGCCAGTAGTACCCGACAGCTAAACTATGGCTACACCTTC; cdr3_aa: CASSTRQLNYGYTF
clone_size: few; d_call: NA; v_call: TRBV12-3/TRBV12-4; j_call: TRBJ1-2; cdr3_nt: TGTGCCAGTGGGGAGAGAACCTATGGCTACACCTTC; cdr3_aa: CASGERTYGYTF
clone_size: many; d_call: TRBD2; v_call: TRBV18; j_call: TRBJ2-1; cdr3_nt: TGTGCCAGCTCATTGATAATCCAGGGAGGGGATGAGCAGTTCTTC; cdr3_aa: CASSLIIQGGDEQFF
clone_size: NA; d_call: NA; v_call: TRBV11-2; j_call: TRBJ2-3; cdr3_nt: TGTGCCAGCAGCTCCCGGACCCGGGGCACAGATACGCAGTATTTT; cdr3_aa: CASSSRTRGTDTQYF
clone_size: NA; d_call: NA; v_call: TRBV3-1; j_call: TRBJ2-7; cdr3_nt: TGTGCCAGCAGCCTGTATAGCGACGAGCAGTACTTC; cdr3_aa: CASSLYSDEQYF
clone_size: many; d_call: NA; v_call: TRBV6-1; j_call: TRBJ2-7; cdr3_nt: TGTGCCAGCAGTTACCCGCAGGGAGGAGTCGACGAGCAGTACTTC; cdr3_aa: CASSYPQGGVDEQYF
clone_size: NA; d_call: NA; v_call: TRBV7-2; j_call: TRBJ2-5; cdr3_nt: TGTGCCAGCAGCCTAAGTAGCGGAACACAAGAGACCCAGTACTTC; cdr3_aa: CASSLSSGTQETQYF
clone_size: many; d_call: NA; v_call: TRBV28; j_call: TRBJ1-1; cdr3_nt: TGTGCCAGCAGGCTGAACACTGAAGCTTTCTTT; cdr3_aa: CASRLNTEAFF
clone_size: many; d_call: TRBD2; v_call: TRBV6-6; j_call: TRBJ2-1; cdr3_nt: TGTGCCAGCAGTTACTCGTCTTCGGGAGGGATCTACAATGAGCAGTTCTTC; cdr3_aa: CASSYSSSGGIYNEQFF
clone_size: NA; d_call: NA; v_call: TRBV20-1; j_call: TRBJ1-6; cdr3_nt: TGCAGTGCTAGAGATTTTCGGACTCTGGCTTCACCCCTCCACTTT; cdr3_aa: CSARDFRTLASPLHF
clone_size: few; d_call: NA; v_call: TRBV7-9; j_call: TRBJ2-3; cdr3_nt: TGTGCCAGCAGCTTTTCCCACACAGATACGCAGTATTTT; cdr3_aa: CASSFSHTDTQYF
clone_size: many; d_call: NA; v_call: TRBV14; j_call: TRBJ1-2; cdr3_nt: TGTGCCAGCAGCCAACTCGGGACAAACCCCTATGGCTACACCTTC; cdr3_aa: CASSQLGTNPYGYTF
clone_size: few; d_call: NA; v_call: TRBV28; j_call: TRBJ2-7; cdr3_nt: TGTGCCAGCACCCCTGGCAGTATCTACGAGCAGTACTTC; cdr3_aa: CASTPGSIYEQYF
clone_size: many; d_call: TRBD1; v_call: TRBV7-9; j_call: TRBJ2-1; cdr3_nt: TGTGCCAGCAGCGAGGCGGGACAGGGAAACAATGAGCAGTTCTTC; cdr3_aa: CASSEAGQGNNEQFF
clone_size: NA; d_call: TRBD2; v_call: TRBV20-1; j_call: TRBJ2-7; cdr3_nt: TGCAGTGCTAGGGCTAGCGGGAGGGAGCAGTACTTC; cdr3_aa: CSARASGREQYF
clone_size: many; d_call: NA; v_call: TRBV4-1; j_call: TRBJ2-7; cdr3_nt: TGCGCCAGCAGCCAGGGAGGACAAACCTACGAGCAGTACTTC; cdr3_aa: CASSQGGQTYEQYF
clone_size: once; d_call: NA; v_call: TRBV5-4; j_call: TRBJ2-5; cdr3_nt: TGTGCCAGCAGCTTTGGCCAGCGAGAGACCCAGTACTTC; cdr3_aa: CASSFGQRETQYF
clone_size: few; d_call: NA; v_call: TRBV20-1; j_call: TRBJ2-3; cdr3_nt: TGCAGTGCTAGACGGGGGTCCCCCACAGATACGCAGTATTTT; cdr3_aa: CSARRGSPTDTQYF
clone_size: NA; d_call: TRBD2; v_call: TRBV12-3/TRBV12-4; j_call: TRBJ2-5; cdr3_nt: TGTGCCAGCAGTTTAGCGGGAGGGCAAGAGACCCAGTGCTTC; cdr3_aa: CASSLAGGQETQCF
clone_size: many; d_call: TRBD1; v_call: TRBV28; j_call: TRBJ1-5; cdr3_nt: TGTGCCAGCAGTAACCCGGGACAGGGAGGCAATCAGCCCCAGCATTTT; cdr3_aa: CASSNPGQGGNQPQHF
clone_size: many; d_call: TRBD2; v_call: TRBV28; j_call: TRBJ2-1; cdr3_nt: TGTGCCAGCAGTTTATGGGCTAGCGGGATCTACAATGAGCAGTTCTTC; cdr3_aa: CASSLWASGIYNEQFF
clone_size: many; d_call: TRBD1; v_call: TRBV2; j_call: TRBJ2-7; cdr3_nt: TGTGCCAGCAGGGAGGGACAGGGGTCCTACGAGCAGTACTTC; cdr3_aa: CASREGQGSYEQYF